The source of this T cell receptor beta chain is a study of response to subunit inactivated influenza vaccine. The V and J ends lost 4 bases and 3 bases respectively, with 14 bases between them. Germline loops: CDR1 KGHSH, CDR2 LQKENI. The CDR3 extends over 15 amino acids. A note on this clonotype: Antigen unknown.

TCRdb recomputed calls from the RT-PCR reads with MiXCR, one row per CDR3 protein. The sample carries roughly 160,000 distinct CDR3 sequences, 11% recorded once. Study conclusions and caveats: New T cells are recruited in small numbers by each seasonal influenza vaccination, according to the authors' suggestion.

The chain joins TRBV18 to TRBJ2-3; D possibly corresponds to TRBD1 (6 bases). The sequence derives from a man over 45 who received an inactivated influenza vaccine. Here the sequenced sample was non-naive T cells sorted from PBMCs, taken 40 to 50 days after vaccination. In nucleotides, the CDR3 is TGTGCCAGCTCACGGTCCCCACAGGGTACAGATACGCAGTATTTT. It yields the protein CASSRSPQGTDTQYF.